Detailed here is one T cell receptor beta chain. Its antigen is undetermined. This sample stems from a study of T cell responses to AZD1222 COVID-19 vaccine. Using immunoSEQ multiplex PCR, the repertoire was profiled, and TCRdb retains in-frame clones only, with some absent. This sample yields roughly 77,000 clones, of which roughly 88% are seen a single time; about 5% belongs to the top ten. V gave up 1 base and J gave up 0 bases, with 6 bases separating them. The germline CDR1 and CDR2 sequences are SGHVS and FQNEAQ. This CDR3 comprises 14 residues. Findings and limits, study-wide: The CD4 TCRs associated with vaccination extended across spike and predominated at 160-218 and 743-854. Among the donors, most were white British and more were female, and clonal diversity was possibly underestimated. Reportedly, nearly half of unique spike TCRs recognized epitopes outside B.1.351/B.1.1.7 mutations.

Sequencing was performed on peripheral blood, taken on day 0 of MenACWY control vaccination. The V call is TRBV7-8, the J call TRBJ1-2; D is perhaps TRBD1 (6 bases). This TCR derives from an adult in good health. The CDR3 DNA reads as TGTGCCAGCAGCTTAGGGACAGCTAACTATGGCTACACCTTC. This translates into CASSLGTANYGYTF.